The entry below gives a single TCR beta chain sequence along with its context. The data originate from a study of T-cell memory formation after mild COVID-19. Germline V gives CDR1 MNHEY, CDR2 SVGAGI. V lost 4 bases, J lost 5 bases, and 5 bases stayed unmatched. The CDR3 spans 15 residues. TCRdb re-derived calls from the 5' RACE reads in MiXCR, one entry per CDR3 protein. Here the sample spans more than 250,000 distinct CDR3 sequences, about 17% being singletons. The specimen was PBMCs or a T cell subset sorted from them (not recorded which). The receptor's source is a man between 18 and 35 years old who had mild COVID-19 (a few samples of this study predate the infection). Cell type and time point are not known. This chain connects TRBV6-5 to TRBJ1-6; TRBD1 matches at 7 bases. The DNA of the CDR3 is TGTGCCAGCAGTTTGGGACAGATCGATAATTCACCCCTCCACTTT. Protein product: CASSLGQIDNSPLHF.